This T cell receptor beta chain was retrieved from a study of T-cell memory formation after mild COVID-19. MiXCR, run by TCRdb on the 5' RACE reads, gives a single entry per CDR3 protein. Here the sample spans over 300,000 distinct CDR3 sequences, under 25% being singletons. The CDR3 length is 13 residues. V was clipped by 4 bases and J by 2 bases, with 9 bases between them. The study, taken as a whole, reports: For second-wave clones that peaked at day 37, SARS-CoV-2 specificity went unverified. Whereas later expanders leaned CD4+, clones contracting day 15 to 85 showed a balanced CD4/CD8 makeup. Shrinking CD4+ clones were chiefly CM and EM; CD8+ ones were chiefly EMRA.

For this clonotype: What it binds is not known.

The source material was PBMCs or a T cell subset sorted from them (not recorded which). The chain employs TRBV12-3 or TRBV12-4 and TRBJ2-7; D call uncertain. The TCR sequence derives from a man between 18 and 35 years old who had mild COVID-19 (a few samples of this study predate the infection). Cell type and time point are not known. CDR3 protein: CASSSASTYEQYF. The DNA for the CDR3 is TGTGCCAGCAGTTCGGCCAGCACCTACGAGCAGTACTTC.